Presented here are 18 T cell receptor beta chains from one specimen sequenced in a study of blood T cell repertoires in COVID-19. Generated by immunoSEQ multiplex PCR, the TCRdb table keeps only in-frame clones and is missing some. The table lists about 480,000 clones, more than 85% of them singletons. Sequencing was done on a sample of peripheral blood. These receptor sequences come from a woman in her twenties or thirties with acute or convalescent COVID-19.

The chain links TRBV27 to TRBJ2-1, with D perhaps TRBD2 (6 bases). The germline V gene encodes CDR1 MNHEY and CDR2 SMNVEV (reference sequence). The CDR3 is 15 amino acids. V lost 5 bases, J lost 4 bases, and 15 bases lay in between. This chain's CDR3 is CASSPFIGGYNEQFF. The CDR3 DNA sequence: TGTGCCAGCAGTCCCTTTATCGGGGGATACAATGAGCAGTTCTTC.

The gene calls are TRBV5-6 and TRBJ2-5, with a weak D call TRBD2 (6 bases). Germline lookup yields CDR1 SGHDT and CDR2 YYEEEE. V was shortened by 3 bases and J by 5 bases, with 8 bases between the two germline ends. This CDR3 is built from 12 residues. CDR3 loop: CASSSSGETQYF. In DNA, the CDR3 is TGTGCCAGCAGCTCGAGCGGGGAGACCCAGTACTTC.

The V call is TRBV24-1, the J call TRBJ1-2, with a possible D match to TRBD1 (5 bases). The CDR3 extends over 11 amino acids. Trimming pared 10 bases from V and 1 base from J, leaving 6 bases between. Germline CDR1 KGHDR, CDR2 SFDVKD. CDR3 DNA sequence: TGTGCCACAGACAGTAACTATGGCTACACCTTC. Its protein is CATDSNYGYTF.

In DNA form, the CDR3 reads TGTGCCAGCAGCGCACATATTGTCATCCAAGAGACCCAGTACTTC. Its translation: CASSAHIVIQETQYF. V usage is TRBV7-3 and J usage is TRBJ2-5; no firm D call. CDR3 length equals 15 residues. Trimming removed 5 bases from V and 1 base from J, with 14 bases in between. Looked up from germline, CDR1 is SGHTA and CDR2 is FQGTGA.

The CDR3 is CASSSVIRSNQPQHF. The CDR3 DNA reads TGTGCCAGCAGTTCAGTCATCAGGAGCAATCAGCCCCAGCATTTT. V is TRBV28 and J is TRBJ1-5; D remains unclear. The CDR3 is 15 amino acids. Trimming stripped 4 bases from V and 1 base from J, with 11 bases between. Germline values: CDR1 MDHEN, CDR2 SYDVKM.

The chain has TRBV2 and TRBJ1-2; 7 nucleotides line up with TRBD1. In germline, CDR1 is SNHLY, CDR2 FYNNEI. Trimming at V came to 2 bases and at J to 4 bases, leaving 7 bases not matched to a gene. The CDR3 has 15 residues. CDR3 residues: CASSETRQGGYGYTF. CDR3 DNA: TGTGCCAGCAGTGAAACAAGACAGGGTGGCTATGGCTACACCTTC.

For the CDR3, the DNA is TGTGCCAGCAGTATTGGGACAGCTCGGGGCTACACCTTC. This sequence encodes CASSIGTARGYTF. The chain couples TRBV12-3 or TRBV12-4 to TRBJ1-2; 7 bases are shared with TRBD1. The ends lost 5 bases at V and 8 bases at J; junction bases unmatched: 8. The CDR3 is 13 residues long.

This clone has a single count. For the CDR3, the DNA is TGTGCCAGCAGTCCCCGGGACAGCGCCTACGAGCAGTACTTC. Protein product: CASSPRDSAYEQYF. The chain employs TRBV27 and TRBJ2-7; 7 bases fit TRBD1. The V segment lost 5 bases and the J segment 2 bases; nucleotides outside the gene matches: 6. Per the germline V gene, CDR1 is MNHEY and CDR2 is SMNVEV (reference sequence). This CDR3 contains 14 residues.

The J gene is TRBJ2-3, the V gene TRBV5-4; TRBD1 agrees at 10 bases. Germline CDR1 and CDR2: SGHNT and YYREEE (reference sequence). The J segment lost 6 bases and the V segment lost 6 bases, leaving 10 bases of the junction unmatched. CDR3 size: 15 residues. In nucleotides, the CDR3 is TGTGCCAGCAACCCGCGACAGGGGGCGAAGGATACGCAGTATTTT. Translating gives CASNPRQGAKDTQYF.

The chain joins TRBV13 to TRBJ1-4; D not certain. Trimming cost V 1 base and J 8 bases, with 11 bases left between them. Germline CDR1 PRHDT, CDR2 FYEKMQ (reference sequence). CDR3 length equals 14 residues. CDR3 residues: CASSLAGLTEKLFF. The CDR3 DNA is TGTGCCAGCAGCTTAGCAGGACTTACCGAAAAACTGTTTTTT.

The chain combines TRBV7-6 with TRBJ2-1; 11 bases are a match to TRBD1. V was clipped by 4 bases and J by 8 bases; unmatched bases: 7. This CDR3 spans 15 amino acids. Germline loops: CDR1 SGHVS, CDR2 FNYEAQ. The CDR3 DNA reads TGTGCCAGCAGCTCGGACAGGGGGCCTTTAGATGAGCAGTTCTTC. Translating gives CASSSDRGPLDEQFF.

The chain joins TRBV9 to TRBJ2-3, with 7 bases fitting TRBD1. Germline-derived CDR1 and CDR2 are SGDLS and YYNGEE. This CDR3 has 15 residues. V lost 3 bases, J lost 0 bases, and 4 bases stayed unmatched. The CDR3 loop reads CASSEGTVSTDTQYF. The CDR3 nucleotides are TGTGCCAGCAGCGAAGGGACAGTCAGCACAGATACGCAGTATTTT.

V and J are TRBV5-1 and TRBJ2-1; TRBD2 agrees at 7 bases. Germline V CDR1 and CDR2: SGHRS, YFSETQ. The CDR3 has 15 amino acids. With 4 bases clipped from V and 1 base from J, the junction kept 5 bases outside the gene matches. CDR3: CASSGGGGSYNEQFF. CDR3 in DNA: TGCGCCAGCAGCGGCGGGGGTGGGTCCTACAATGAGCAGTTCTTC.

This clone has only a few counts. The chain links TRBV12-5 to TRBJ2-2; no definite D call. The V and J ends lost 2 bases and 4 bases respectively, with 14 bases between them. This CDR3 is 16 amino acids long. The V gene's germline CDR1 is LGHNT and CDR2 FRNRAP. This CDR3 reads CASGLFRVGSTGELFF. CDR3 DNA: TGTGCTAGTGGTTTGTTCCGGGTCGGTTCCACCGGGGAGCTGTTTTTT.

The V call is TRBV5-1, the J call TRBJ2-2, with TRBD1 matching over 7 bases. Germline CDR1 SGHRS, CDR2 YFSETQ. With V trimmed by 0 bases and J by 3 bases, 8 bases remained unmatched. The CDR3 is 17 residues long. CDR3 nucleotide sequence: TGCGCCAGCAGCTTGGCGGGACAGCGCGACCACACCGGGGAGCTGTTTTTT. Amino acids: CASSLAGQRDHTGELFF.

The chain is built from TRBV28 and TRBJ1-6; D not resolved. Germline V CDR1 and CDR2: MDHEN, SYDVKM. With 6 bases removed from V and 6 bases from J, the gap between germline ends came to 12 bases. The CDR3 is 14 amino acids. The CDR3 reads CASSPDGGNSPLHF. In DNA, the CDR3 is TGTGCCAGCAGCCCGGACGGAGGTAATTCACCCCTCCACTTT.

This clone occurred once. The chain joins TRBV7-2 to TRBJ2-7, with TRBD1 identical over 9 bases. Germline V lookup: CDR1 SGHTA, CDR2 FQGNSA. The CDR3 length is 14 residues. The V and J ends lost 6 bases and 4 bases, in that order; junction bases with no gene match: 7. CDR3 region: CASRSTGGIYEQYF. The CDR3 DNA reads as TGTGCCAGCAGATCGACAGGGGGTATTTACGAGCAGTACTTC. The complete variable domain, with remaining parts taken from reference TRBV7-2 and TRBJ2-7, reads GAGVSQSPSNKVTEKGKDVELRCDPISGHTALYWYRQSLGQGLEFLIYFQGNSAPDKSGLPSDRFSAERTGGSVSTLTIQRTQQEDSAVYLCASRSTGGIYEQYFGPGTRLTVT.

This chain uses TRBV6-5 with TRBJ1-5; no definite D call. V was shortened by 0 bases and J by 0 bases, with 6 bases between the two germline ends. The CDR3 is 15 amino acids. Germline V lookup: CDR1 MNHEY, CDR2 SVGAGI. CDR3 in DNA: TGTGCCAGCAGTTACTCGAAGAGTAGCAATCAGCCCCAGCATTTT. As protein: CASSYSKSSNQPQHF.